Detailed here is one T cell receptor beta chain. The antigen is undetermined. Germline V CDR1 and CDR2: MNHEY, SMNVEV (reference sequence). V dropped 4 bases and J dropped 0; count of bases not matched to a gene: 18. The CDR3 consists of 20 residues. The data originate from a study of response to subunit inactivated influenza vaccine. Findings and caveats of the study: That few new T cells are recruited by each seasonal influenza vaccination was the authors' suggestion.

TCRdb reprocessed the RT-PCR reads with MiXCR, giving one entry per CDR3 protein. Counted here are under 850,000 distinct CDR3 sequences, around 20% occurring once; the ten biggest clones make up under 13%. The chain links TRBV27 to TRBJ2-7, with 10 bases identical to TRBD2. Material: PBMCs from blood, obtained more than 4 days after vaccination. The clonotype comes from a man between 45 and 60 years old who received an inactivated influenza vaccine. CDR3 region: CASSSFIRTSGIRSSYEQYF. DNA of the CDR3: TGTGCCAGCAGTTCCTTTATTCGGACTAGCGGAATCAGGAGCTCCTACGAGCAGTACTTC.